This TCR beta chain emerged from a study of low-dose radiotherapy and immunotherapy resistance in tumors. Overall study: Both drugs were delivered intravenously to patients (nivolumab 240 mg every two weeks and ipilimumab 1 mg/kg every six weeks). A dose of 300 mg of oral aspirin was taken by patients daily for four cycles from cycle 1 day 1.

TRAV- and TRBV-specific primers primed first-strand cDNA, covering alpha and beta chains. TCRs were put through approximately 20 PCR cycles of amplification with Phusion. A constant-region primer and the V-primer adapter served as the primer pair. The isolated mRNA underwent amplification through in vitro transcription. In TCRdb, the reads were re-called with MiXCR into one record per CDR3 protein. The sample has tens of thousands of distinct CDR3 sequences, 8% to 10% seen once. Concerning this clonotype: This likely stems from a read error, as it lies one base from a far larger clone.

The time point is: before trial treatment. The presence of advanced solid tumors lacking tumor-infiltrating lymphocytes characterized eligible patients. This sample comprised PBMCs, obtained before treatment. The receptor comes from a male donor with prostate cancer.

The CDR3, as DNA: TGTGCCAGCAGTTTACAGGATTCGTTAGATGGGGCCAACGTCCTGACTTTC. It yields the protein CASSLQDSLDGANVLTF. V and J are TRBV6-1 and TRBJ2-6; D may be TRBD1 (5 bases). This CDR3 contains 17 residues. The V gene's germline CDR1 is MNHNS and CDR2 SASEGT. V was trimmed by 5 bases and J by 3 bases, leaving 17 bases between them.